The entry below gives a single T cell receptor (beta chain) sequence along with its context. Profiling relied on immunoSEQ multiplex PCR, and the TCRdb table lists in-frame clones only, not all of them. The data contain almost 250,000 clones, more than 85% of them singletons. Recovery meant two consecutive negative NP/OP PCR tests, professional clearance, or resolved symptoms. The CDR3 spans 14 residues. V shed 4 bases and J shed 0 bases, with 9 bases lying between them. Germline values: CDR1 MDHEN, CDR2 SYDVKM. This specimen belongs to a study of blood T cell repertoires in COVID-19. This TCR derives from a woman between 50 and 59 years old who had recovered from COVID-19. Sequencing was carried out using PBMCs or T cells enriched from blood (not recorded which). The J gene is TRBJ1-2, the V gene TRBV28; TRBD1 might be the D (5 bases). CDR3 in amino acids: CASSWGTANYGYTF. CDR3 in DNA: TGTGCCAGCAGTTGGGGCACTGCTAACTATGGCTACACCTTC.